This T cell receptor (beta chain) originates from a study of T cells expressing NK-cell markers. Germline loops: CDR1 MNHEY, CDR2 SVGAGI. This CDR3 spans 18 amino acids. Reanalyzing the 5' RACE reads, TCRdb keeps one entry per CDR3 protein, without DNA. The table counts 550,000 or so distinct CDR3 sequences; around 3.3% lies in the top ten. The source of this sequence is a man younger than 30 in good health. The chain links TRBV6-5 to TRBJ2-6. The material sequenced was blood T cells: a sorted CD56 or NKG2C T cell subset, CD4+ or CD8+ T cells, or bulk PBMC T cells (not recorded which). The CDR3 protein is CASSYLAAASSGANVLTF.